Listed here are 19 T cell receptor beta chains from one sample, sequenced in a study of blood T cells in healthy people across ages. Using a J-beta primer mix together with a sample-barcoded 5' primer, a second PCR was run for roughly 7 to 11 cycles. Each CDR3 protein gets one entry after TCRdb re-called the 5' RACE reads with MiXCR. The repertoire has around 1.5 million distinct CDR3 sequences, around 35% of them found once; the top ten carry 11%. Sequenced material: blood. Receptors originate from a woman aged 25 to 45 in good health.

V usage is TRBV6-4 and J usage is TRBJ2-2; no reliable D call. Germline CDR1 is MRHNA and CDR2 is SNTAGT. CDR3 length: 12 amino acids. Trimming shortened V by 2 bases and J by 7 bases, and 5 bases separated the two germline ends. This CDR3 reads CASSDGHGELFF. CDR3 DNA: TGTGCCAGCAGTGACGGTCACGGGGAGCTGTTTTTT.

In DNA form, the CDR3 reads TGTGCCACCAGCAGAGTGGGACGGGATCCCTACGAGCAGTACTTC. This translates into CATSRVGRDPYEQYF. The V and J genes are TRBV15 and TRBJ2-7; the D call may be TRBD1 or TRBD2 (5 bases each). This CDR3 contains 15 residues. The V and J ends lost 1 base and 2 bases respectively, with 12 bases between them. Germline loops: CDR1 LNHNV, CDR2 YYDKDF (reference sequence).

The gene calls are TRBV12-3 or TRBV12-4 and TRBJ1-6; 8 bases align to TRBD1. With 4 bases clipped from V and 8 bases from J, the junction kept 4 bases outside the gene matches. This CDR3 has 14 residues. CDR3 nucleotides: TGTGCCAGCAGTTATCAGGGGGCAGATTCACCCCTCCACTTT. Amino acid sequence: CASSYQGADSPLHF.

Only a few counts were recorded for this clonotype. The chain couples TRBV5-1 to TRBJ2-7; 15 nucleotides line up with TRBD2. Germline values: CDR1 SGHRS, CDR2 YFSETQ. The CDR3 contains 16 residues. V was clipped by 3 bases and J by 7 bases; unmatched bases: 8. CDR3 sequence reads: CASSSGLAGGAEEQYF. CDR3 nucleotides: TGCGCCAGCAGCTCCGGACTAGCGGGAGGGGCGGAAGAGCAGTACTTC. The complete variable domain, with remaining parts taken from reference TRBV5-1 and TRBJ2-7, reads KAGVTQTPRYLIKTRGQQVTLSCSPISGHRSVSWYQQTPGQGLQFLFEYFSETQRNKGNFPGRFSGRQFSNSRSEMNVSTLELGDSALYLCASSSGLAGGAEEQYFGPGTRLTVT.

This chain connects TRBV29-1 to TRBJ1-4; D gene ambiguous. This CDR3 has 15 residues. The germline gives CDR1 SQVTM, CDR2 ANQGSEA. Trimming left V 3 bases short and J 8 bases short, with 19 bases between. The CDR3 nucleotides are TGCAGCGTTGAGGTAAAGGTCCTGCTGCGAGAAAAACTGTTTTTT. It is translated as CSVEVKVLLREKLFF.

This clonotype has just a few counts. The V and J genes are TRBV5-1 and TRBJ1-2; D might be TRBD1 (5 bases). There are 16 residues in the CDR3. Germline V gene sequence: CDR1 SGHRS, CDR2 YFSETQ. Between the trimmed V and J ends, which lost 0 bases and 8 bases, there was a span of 20 bases. The chain's CDR3 is CASSLDPGSPSGGYTF. The CDR3 DNA follows: TGCGCCAGCAGCTTGGATCCAGGGAGCCCCTCTGGCGGCTACACCTTC.

This clonotype has a handful of counts. The chain employs TRBV6-1 and TRBJ1-6, with 10 positions matching TRBD1. This CDR3 is 18 amino acids long. The ends lost 6 bases at V and 7 bases at J; junction bases unmatched: 15. Germline CDR1 MNHNS, CDR2 SASEGT. The CDR3 DNA reads TGTGCCAGCAGCCTTTCTCCGGTGACAGGGGGCAAAAATTCACCCCTCCACTTT. It codes for CASSLSPVTGGKNSPLHF.

As regards this clonotype: Germline and junction disagree at one end, which may indicate a read error. The J gene is TRBJ1-4, the V gene TRBV25-1; D not certain. CDR3 size: 15 residues. Germline V gives CDR1 MGHDK, CDR2 SYGVNS. Here the CDR3 DNA reads TGTGCCGGCAGTGAATCGGGAGGGTTTAGGGAAAAACTGTTTTTT. Translating it yields CAGSESGGFREKLFF.

There are many counts of this clonotype. The chain couples TRBV20-1 to TRBJ2-5, with 8 bases aligning to TRBD2. This CDR3 comprises 14 residues. CDR1 DFQATT and CDR2 SNEGSKA come from the germline V gene (reference sequence). The V and J ends lost 0 bases and 5 bases, in that order; junction bases with no gene match: 5. CDR3 in DNA: TGCAGTGCTAGAGATCCAGCGGGGGTGGAGACCCAGTACTTC. Translating it yields CSARDPAGVETQYF.

This clonotype was seen only a few times. This rearrangement joins TRBV25-1 to TRBJ2-5, with no clear D. CDR1 and CDR2 from the germline V gene are MGHDK and SYGVNS. Trimming stripped 0 bases from V and 3 bases from J, with 8 bases between. CDR3 length: 14 amino acids. The chain's CDR3 is CASSEYWSEETQYF. CDR3 coding DNA: TGTGCCAGCAGTGAATACTGGAGCGAAGAGACCCAGTACTTC.

This clonotype has at least ten counts. The genes are TRBV15 and TRBJ1-6; D possibly corresponds to TRBD1 (5 bases). Germline V lookup: CDR1 LNHNV, CDR2 YYDKDF (reference sequence). Between the trimmed V and J ends, which lost 0 bases and 8 bases, there was a span of 11 bases. CDR3 size: 15 residues. DNA of the CDR3: TGTGCCACCAGCAGAGATCAGGGTACCGATTCACCCCTCCACTTT. Its translation is CATSRDQGTDSPLHF.

The chain employs TRBV28 and TRBJ1-5, with D perhaps TRBD1 (6 bases). In germline, CDR1 is MDHEN, CDR2 SYDVKM. Trimming took off 4 bases at V and 0 bases at J, with 16 bases between the two ends. The CDR3 spans 17 residues. CDR3 protein: CASSSRQGRDSNQPQHF. CDR3 DNA sequence: TGTGCCAGCAGTTCCCGCCAGGGGCGCGATAGCAATCAGCCCCAGCATTTT.

In its sample, this clonotype was seen a few times. The chain has TRBV6-5 and TRBJ1-2, with D tentatively TRBD1 (5 bases). CDR1 and CDR2 from the germline V gene are MNHEY and SVGAGI. The germline V and J ends were trimmed by 2 bases and 6 bases, with 13 bases remaining between them. There are 14 residues in the CDR3. The CDR3 DNA reads as TGTGCCAGCAGTTACGGATGGGGCCCGGATGGCTACACCTTC. Its protein product is CASSYGWGPDGYTF.

CDR3 sequence: CSARDAQGAGGYTF. In DNA form, the CDR3 reads TGCAGTGCTAGAGATGCACAGGGGGCGGGGGGCTACACCTTC. The chain couples TRBV20-1 to TRBJ1-2, with 9 bases that match TRBD1. In germline, CDR1 is DFQATT, CDR2 SNEGSKA (reference sequence). The CDR3 consists of 14 residues. Trimming at V came to 0 bases and at J to 8 bases, leaving 7 bases not matched to a gene.

V is TRBV3-1 and J is TRBJ2-3, with 7 nucleotides matching TRBD2. In germline, CDR1 is LGHDT, CDR2 YNNKEL (reference sequence). This CDR3 has 16 residues. Trimming at V came to 0 bases and at J to 2 bases, leaving 5 bases not matched to a gene. In DNA, the CDR3 is TGTGCCAGCAGCCAAGATCCGGGAGGTGTCACAGATACGCAGTATTTT. As protein: CASSQDPGGVTDTQYF.

Many counts were recorded for this clonotype. The chain employs TRBV15 and TRBJ2-7, with 9 bases that match TRBD1. Germline values: CDR1 LNHNV, CDR2 YYDKDF (reference sequence). The length of the CDR3 is 14 residues. Trimming took 5 bases from V and 7 from J; bases not matched to a gene: 9. The CDR3 loop reads CATSLDRGIEEQYF. As DNA, the CDR3 is TGTGCCACCAGCCTGGACAGGGGTATCGAAGAGCAGTACTTC.

The rearrangement joins TRBV11-1 to TRBJ2-3; TRBD1 matches 8 bases. V was clipped by 1 base and J by 7 bases; unmatched bases: 10. Looked up from germline, CDR1 is SGHAT and CDR2 is FQDESV (reference sequence). The CDR3 totals 16 residues. CDR3 region: CASSLDWDRLPNTQYF. Written as DNA, the CDR3 is TGTGCCAGCAGCTTAGACTGGGACAGGTTACCTAATACGCAGTATTTT.

CDR3 in DNA: TGCAGTGCTCGACAGGGCTATCGCGAGCAGTACTTC. This codes for CSARQGYREQYF. The V and J genes are TRBV20-1 and TRBJ2-4, with 7 bases matching TRBD1. The J call may be faulty, since TRBJ2-7 better matches the DNA end. Germline V lookup: CDR1 DFQATT, CDR2 SNEGSKA (reference sequence). The CDR3 length is 12 residues.

With regard to this clonotype: The junction departs from the called germline gene at one end, perhaps through a read error. The CDR3 reads CASSLRPRRSEYAKNIRYF. The CDR3 DNA reads TGTGCCAGCAGTTTAAGGCCAAGGAGGTCTGAATACGCCAAAAACATTCGGTACTTC. The chain carries TRBV27 and TRBJ2-4, with a possible D match to TRBD2 (5 bases). This CDR3 contains 19 residues. Germline V gene lookup returns CDR1 MNHEY and CDR2 SMNVEV (reference sequence).